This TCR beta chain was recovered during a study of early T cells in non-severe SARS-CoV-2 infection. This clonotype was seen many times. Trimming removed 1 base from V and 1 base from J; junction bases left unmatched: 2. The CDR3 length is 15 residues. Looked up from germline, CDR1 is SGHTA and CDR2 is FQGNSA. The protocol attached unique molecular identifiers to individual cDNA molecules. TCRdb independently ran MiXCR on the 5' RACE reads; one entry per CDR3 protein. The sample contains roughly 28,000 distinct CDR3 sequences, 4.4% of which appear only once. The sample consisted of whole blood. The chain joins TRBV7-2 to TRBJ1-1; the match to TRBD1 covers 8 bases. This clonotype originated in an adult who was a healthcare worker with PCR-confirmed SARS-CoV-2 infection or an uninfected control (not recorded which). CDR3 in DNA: TGTGCCAGCAGCTTAGGTCAGGGGGCGAACACTGAAGCTTTCTTT. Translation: CASSLGQGANTEAFF.